Sequencing of this T cell receptor beta chain was carried out in a study of blood T cells in healthy people across ages. This CDR3 contains 16 residues. Trimming took off 3 bases at V and 2 bases at J, with 15 bases between the two ends. Together with a sample-barcoded 5' primer, a J-beta primer mix was included in a second PCR lasting roughly 6 to 12 cycles. TCRdb re-derived calls from the 5' RACE reads in MiXCR, one entry per CDR3 protein. The table has hundreds of thousands of distinct CDR3 sequences, 32% seen once; the top ten hold less than 20%. This clonotype has a handful of counts. Its antigen is as yet unknown. Study-wide findings and caveats: TCR beta diversity was tightly associated with the proportion of naive T cells. Using unsorted PBMCs precluded a conclusive naive versus antigen-experienced comparison.

The TCR originated in a woman of 80 years or more in good health. This chain uses TRBV12-3 or TRBV12-4 with TRBJ2-3; no clear D gene. Sequencing input: blood. The CDR3 sequence is CASSLSSGSYTDTQYF. The CDR3 coding sequence is TGTGCCAGCAGTTTGTCTTCCGGGTCATACACAGATACGCAGTATTTT.